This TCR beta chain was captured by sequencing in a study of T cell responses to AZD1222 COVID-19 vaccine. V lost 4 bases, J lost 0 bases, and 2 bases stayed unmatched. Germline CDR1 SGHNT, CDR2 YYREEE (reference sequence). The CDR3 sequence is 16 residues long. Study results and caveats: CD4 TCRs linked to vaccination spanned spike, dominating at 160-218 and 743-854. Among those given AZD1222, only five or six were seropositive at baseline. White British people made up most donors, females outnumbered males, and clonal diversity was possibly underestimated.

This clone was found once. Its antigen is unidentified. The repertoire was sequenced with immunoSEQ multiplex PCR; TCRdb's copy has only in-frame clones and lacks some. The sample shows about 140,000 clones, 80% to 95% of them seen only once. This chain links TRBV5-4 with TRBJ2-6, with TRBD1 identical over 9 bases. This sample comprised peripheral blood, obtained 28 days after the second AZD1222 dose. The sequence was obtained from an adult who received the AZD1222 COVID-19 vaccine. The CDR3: CASSGTGSSGANVLTF. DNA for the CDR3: TGTGCCAGCAGCGGGACAGGGTCCTCTGGGGCCAACGTCCTGACTTTC. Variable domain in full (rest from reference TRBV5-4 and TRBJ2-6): ETGVTQSPTHLIKTRGQQVTLRCSSQSGHNTVSWYQQALGQGPQFIFQYYREEENGRGNFPPRFSGLQFPNYSSELNVNALELDDSALYLCASSGTGSSGANVLTFGAGSRLTVL.